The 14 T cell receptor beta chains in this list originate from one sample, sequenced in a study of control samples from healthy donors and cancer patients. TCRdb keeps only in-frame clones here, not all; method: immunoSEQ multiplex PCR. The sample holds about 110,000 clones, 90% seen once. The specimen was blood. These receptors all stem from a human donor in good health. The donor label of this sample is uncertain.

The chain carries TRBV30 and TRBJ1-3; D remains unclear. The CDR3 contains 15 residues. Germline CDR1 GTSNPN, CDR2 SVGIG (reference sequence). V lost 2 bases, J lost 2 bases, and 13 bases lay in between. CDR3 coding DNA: TGTGCCTGGAGTATTAGGGCTTCTACTGGAAACACCATATATTTT. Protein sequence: CAWSIRASTGNTIYF.

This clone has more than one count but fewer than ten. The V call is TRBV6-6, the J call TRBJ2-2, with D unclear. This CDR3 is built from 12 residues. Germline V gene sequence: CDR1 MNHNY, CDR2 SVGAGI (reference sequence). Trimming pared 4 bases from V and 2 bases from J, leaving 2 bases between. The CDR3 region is CASSFNTGELFF. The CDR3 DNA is TGTGCCAGCAGTTTCAACACCGGGGAGCTGTTTTTT.

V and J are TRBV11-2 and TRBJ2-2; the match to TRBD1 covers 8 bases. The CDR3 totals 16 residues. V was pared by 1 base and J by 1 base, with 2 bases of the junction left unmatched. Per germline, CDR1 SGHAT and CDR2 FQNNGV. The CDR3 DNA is TGTGCCAGCAGCTTAGCGGGGACAGGGAACACCGGGGAGCTGTTTTTT. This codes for CASSLAGTGNTGELFF.

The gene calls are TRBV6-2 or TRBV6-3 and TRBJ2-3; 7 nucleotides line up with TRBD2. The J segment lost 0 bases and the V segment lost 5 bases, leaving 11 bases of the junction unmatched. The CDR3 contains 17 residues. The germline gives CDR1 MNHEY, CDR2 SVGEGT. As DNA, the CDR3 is TGTGCCAGCAGTCCCCACGGCGGGGGAACTAGCACAGATACGCAGTATTTT. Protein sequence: CASSPHGGGTSTDTQYF.

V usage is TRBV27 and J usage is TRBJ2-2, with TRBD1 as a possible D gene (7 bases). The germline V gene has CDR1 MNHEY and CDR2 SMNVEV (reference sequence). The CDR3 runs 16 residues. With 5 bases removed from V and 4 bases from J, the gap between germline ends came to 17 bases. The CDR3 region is CASSPSHRGGTGELFF. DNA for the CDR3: TGTGCCAGCAGTCCCTCCCACAGGGGAGGCACCGGGGAGCTGTTTTTT.

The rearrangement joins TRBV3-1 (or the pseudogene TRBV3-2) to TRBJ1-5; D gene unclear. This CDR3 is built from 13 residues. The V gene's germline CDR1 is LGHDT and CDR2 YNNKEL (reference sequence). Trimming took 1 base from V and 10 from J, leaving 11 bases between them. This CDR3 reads CASSQGSGRPQHF. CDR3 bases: TGTGCCAGCAGCCAAGGTTCTGGAAGACCCCAGCATTTT.

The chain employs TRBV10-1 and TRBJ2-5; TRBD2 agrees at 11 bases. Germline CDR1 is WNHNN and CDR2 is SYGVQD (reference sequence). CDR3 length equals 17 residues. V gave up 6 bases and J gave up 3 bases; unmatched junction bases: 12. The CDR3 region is CASSPGPSGGRKETQYF. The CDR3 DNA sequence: TGCGCCAGCAGCCCGGGACCTAGCGGGGGGCGGAAAGAGACCCAGTACTTC.

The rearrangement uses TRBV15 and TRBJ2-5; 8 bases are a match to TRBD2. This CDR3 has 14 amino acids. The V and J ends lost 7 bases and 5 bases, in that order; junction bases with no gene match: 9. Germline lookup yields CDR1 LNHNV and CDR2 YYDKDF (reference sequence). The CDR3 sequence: CATKGGGRLETQYF. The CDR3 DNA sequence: TGTGCCACCAAGGGCGGGGGGCGGCTTGAGACCCAGTACTTC.

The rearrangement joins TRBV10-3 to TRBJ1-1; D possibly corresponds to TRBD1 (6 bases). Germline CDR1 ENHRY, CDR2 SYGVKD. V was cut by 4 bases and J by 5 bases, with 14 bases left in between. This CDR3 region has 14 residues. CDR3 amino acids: CAISGTGIETEAFF. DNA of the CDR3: TGTGCCATCAGTGGAACAGGGATTGAGACTGAAGCTTTCTTT.

The CDR3 coding sequence is TGTGCCAGCAGCTTAGTGGCCCCGGCGTTTTTTGGGGAGCTGTTTTTT. It is translated as CASSLVAPAFFGELFF. V is TRBV7-9 and J is TRBJ2-2; D remains ambiguous. V gave up 1 base and J gave up 8 bases, with 17 bases separating them. CDR3 length equals 16 residues. The germline gives CDR1 SEHNR, CDR2 FQNEAQ (reference sequence).

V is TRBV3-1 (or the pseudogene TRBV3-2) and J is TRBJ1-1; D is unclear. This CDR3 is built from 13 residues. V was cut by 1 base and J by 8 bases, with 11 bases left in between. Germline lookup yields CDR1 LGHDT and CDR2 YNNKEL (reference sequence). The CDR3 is CASSQVGREEAFF. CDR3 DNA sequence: TGTGCCAGCAGCCAAGTGGGGAGGGAAGAAGCTTTCTTT.

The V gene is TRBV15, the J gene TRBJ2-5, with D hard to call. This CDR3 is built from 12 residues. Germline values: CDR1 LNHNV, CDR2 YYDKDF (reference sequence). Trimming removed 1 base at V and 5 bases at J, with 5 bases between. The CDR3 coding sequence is TGTGCCACCAGCAGAGTCTTGGAGACCCAGTACTTC. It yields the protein CATSRVLETQYF.

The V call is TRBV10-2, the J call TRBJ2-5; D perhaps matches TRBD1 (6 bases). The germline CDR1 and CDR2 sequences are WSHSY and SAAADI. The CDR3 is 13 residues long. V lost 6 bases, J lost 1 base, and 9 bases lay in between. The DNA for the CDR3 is TGCGCCAGCAGAAACAGGGTCCAAGAGACCCAGTACTTC. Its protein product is CASRNRVQETQYF.

In DNA, the CDR3 is TGTGCCAGCAGCGTAGGGGACCGACAGAACACTGAAGCTTTCTTT. Amino acids: CASSVGDRQNTEAFF. The chain combines TRBV9 with TRBJ1-1; tentatively, D is TRBD1 (5 bases). The CDR3 is 15 residues long. The germline V gene has CDR1 SGDLS and CDR2 YYNGEE. The V and J ends lost 0 bases and 1 base respectively, with 10 bases between them.